These 18 T cell receptor beta chains originate from one sample sequenced in a study of Graves' ophthalmopathy and Graves' hyperthyroidism. Investigators amplified TCR beta CDR3 regions from RNA transcripts. The first round was an RT-PCR with HTBI primers, and the second round was a multiplex PCR. TCRdb processed the multiplex PCR reads anew with MiXCR; each CDR3 protein has one entry. The table shows 170,000 or so distinct CDR3 sequences, with over 35% occurring only once. The sequenced sample consisted of peripheral blood. The receptors stem from a woman in her thirties or forties with Graves' ophthalmopathy.

This clonotype has at least ten counts. The J gene is TRBJ2-5, the V gene TRBV20-1; no clear D. From germline, CDR1 is DFQATT and CDR2 SNEGSKA (reference sequence). With 5 bases removed from V and 4 bases from J, the gap between germline ends came to 14 bases. This CDR3 has 13 residues. The CDR3 spells CSAQDRQTETQYF. CDR3 DNA sequence: TGCAGTGCTCAAGACCGACAAACAGAGACCCAGTACTTC.

The table lists this clonotype with many counts. The chain is built from TRBV5-8 and TRBJ2-4, with D perhaps matching TRBD2 (5 bases). Trimming shortened V by 1 base and J by 4 bases, and 6 bases separated the two germline ends. From germline, CDR1 is SGHTS and CDR2 YDEGEE. The CDR3 extends over 13 amino acids. The CDR3 nucleotides read TGTGCCAGCAGCTTGCGAGGGAAAAACATTCAGTACTTC. Amino acids: CASSLRGKNIQYF.

This clonotype came up many times. The chain uses TRBV7-2 and TRBJ1-5; D gene uncertain. The CDR3 totals 13 residues. Germline CDR1 reads SGHTA; CDR2 reads FQGNSA. Deletions cut 5 bases from V and 9 bases from J, with 14 bases between. The CDR3 DNA sequence: TGTGCCAGCAGCACAGTAGGTCTGGGGCCCCAGCATTTT. Its protein product is CASSTVGLGPQHF. The full variable domain, its missing parts supplied by reference TRBV7-2 and TRBJ1-5, is GAGVSQSPSNKVTEKGKDVELRCDPISGHTALYWYRQSLGQGLEFLIYFQGNSAPDKSGLPSDRFSAERTGGSVSTLTIQRTQQEDSAVYLCASSTVGLGPQHFGDGTRLSIL.

The chain uses TRBV6-1 and TRBJ1-2, with 7 bases matching TRBD1. Germline values: CDR1 MNHNS, CDR2 SASEGT. Trimming took 6 bases from V and 4 from J; bases not matched to a gene: 11. This CDR3 contains 15 residues. The CDR3 sequence is CASSERLGGFYGYTF. The CDR3 DNA reads TGTGCCAGCAGCGAAAGATTAGGGGGCTTCTATGGCTACACCTTC.

This rearrangement joins TRBV30 to TRBJ2-4; 8 nucleotides match TRBD1. Germline CDR1 is GTSNPN and CDR2 is SVGIG (reference sequence). The CDR3 extends over 14 amino acids. V dropped 3 bases and J dropped 2; count of bases not matched to a gene: 3. CDR3 sequence (DNA): TGTGCCTGGAGCCAGGGGGCCTCCAAAAACATTCAGTACTTC. Protein sequence: CAWSQGASKNIQYF.

This clonotype was counted ten times or more. The rearrangement uses TRBV6-1 and TRBJ2-2; D unresolved. Deletions cut 4 bases from V and 3 bases from J, with 9 bases between. CDR1 is MNHNS, CDR2 SASEGT, per germline. The CDR3 runs 14 residues. In DNA form, the CDR3 reads TGTGCCAGCAGTGGCAGACAATACACCGGGGAGCTGTTTTTT. Translation gives CASSGRQYTGELFF.

The table lists this clonotype with many counts. The chain joins TRBV5-1 to TRBJ1-6; D perhaps matches TRBD1 (6 bases). The length of the CDR3 is 14 residues. Germline CDR1 SGHRS, CDR2 YFSETQ. V was shortened by 0 bases and J by 6 bases, with 7 bases between the two germline ends. As DNA, the CDR3 is TGCGCCAGCAGCTTGGGAGGGGGTAATTCACCCCTCCACTTT. Translating it yields CASSLGGGNSPLHF.

This clonotype has a count of ten or more. The chain links TRBV11-1 to TRBJ1-5; 8 bases align to TRBD1. The length of the CDR3 is 16 residues. Germline CDR1 is SGHAT and CDR2 is FQDESV (reference sequence). Trimming removed 1 base from V and 5 bases from J; junction bases left unmatched: 7. CDR3 region: CASSLVGTGGYQPQHF. The CDR3 DNA reads TGTGCCAGCAGCTTAGTTGGCACAGGGGGGTATCAGCCCCAGCATTTT.

The chain employs TRBV29-1 and TRBJ1-1; a weak D match, TRBD1 (5 bases). CDR1 is SQVTM and CDR2 is ANQGSEA in the germline V gene. CDR3 length equals 13 residues. The germline V and J ends were trimmed by 8 bases and 5 bases, with 18 bases remaining between them. CDR3 in amino acids: CSLRVGGRTEAFF. The CDR3 DNA is TGCAGCCTTCGTGTCGGGGGGAGGACTGAAGCTTTCTTT.

This clonotype occurred many times. The chain uses TRBV12-3 or TRBV12-4 and TRBJ2-5; 7 nucleotides align to TRBD1. V trimming: 6 bases; J trimming: 3 bases; junction bases outside the gene matches: 7. This CDR3 comprises 14 residues. As DNA, the CDR3 is TGTGCCAGCAGCCAACTTGACAGGGAAGAGACCCAGTACTTC. It codes for CASSQLDREETQYF.

In its sample, this clonotype was seen many times. Written as DNA, the CDR3 is TGTGCCAGCACGGACGGCGGGGGAGCTCCTGAGACCCAGTACTTC. The encoded protein is CASTDGGGAPETQYF. The chain uses TRBV12-3 or TRBV12-4 and TRBJ2-5; TRBD2 matches at 7 bases. The CDR3 is made up of 15 amino acids. Trimming took 7 bases from V and 5 from J; bases not matched to a gene: 13.

This clonotype was detected ten times or more. This chain joins TRBV6-5 and TRBJ2-5, with 8 bases lining up with TRBD2. This CDR3 comprises 13 residues. The junction had 6 bases not matched to a gene; V was cut back by 8 bases and J by 4 bases. Germline V gene sequence: CDR1 MNHEY, CDR2 SVGAGI. The CDR3 loop is CASGPGGTETQYF. DNA for the CDR3: TGTGCCAGCGGCCCGGGGGGGACAGAGACCCAGTACTTC.

This clonotype occurred a few times. The chain joins TRBV6-2 or TRBV6-3 to TRBJ1-1, with 8 bases matching TRBD1. This CDR3 region has 15 residues. Germline V lookup: CDR1 MNHEY, CDR2 SVGEGT. J was trimmed by 7 bases and V by 5 bases; bases with no gene match: 12. The CDR3 bases are TGTGCCAGCAGTCGACCCGGGACAGGCTATATTGAAGCTTTCTTT. It encodes CASSRPGTGYIEAFF.

The chain joins TRBV28 to TRBJ1-1; tentative D call: TRBD1 (5 bases). The CDR3 contains 14 residues. The V and J ends lost 3 bases and 2 bases respectively, with 10 bases between them. Germline V gene data show CDR1 as MDHEN and CDR2 as SYDVKM. The chain's CDR3 is CASSFPGLNTEAFF. CDR3 sequence (DNA): TGTGCCAGCAGTTTCCCAGGGCTCAACACTGAAGCTTTCTTT.

This clonotype was observed at least ten times. This sequence joins TRBV20-1 and TRBJ1-6; no reliable D call. This CDR3 has 15 amino acids. The V gene's germline CDR1 is DFQATT and CDR2 SNEGSKA (reference sequence). V was clipped by 1 base and J by 8 bases, with 15 bases between them. CDR3 in amino acids: CSARVRGGLDSPLHF. The DNA for the CDR3 is TGCAGTGCTAGAGTGCGCGGCGGTCTTGATTCACCCCTCCACTTT.

This clonotype was seen a few times. The rearrangement joins TRBV6-1 to TRBJ1-1, with 11 bases lining up with TRBD1. Germline lookup yields CDR1 MNHNS and CDR2 SASEGT. CDR3 length: 13 amino acids. The ends lost 8 bases at V and 11 bases at J; junction bases unmatched: 10. CDR3 in amino acids: CASRRTGGLFAFF. CDR3 nucleotides: TGTGCCAGCCGTAGGACAGGGGGCTTGTTTGCTTTCTTT.

The chain employs TRBV12-3 or TRBV12-4 and TRBJ1-6, with D possibly being TRBD1 (6 bases). Trimming left V 6 bases short and J 6 bases short, with 15 bases between. The CDR3 extends over 15 amino acids. CDR3 nucleotide sequence: TGTGCCAGCAGGGGATCCACAGGGAGTAATTCACCCCTCCACTTT. Translated: CASRGSTGSNSPLHF.

This clonotype was seen repeatedly, ten times or more. V is TRBV7-6 and J is TRBJ1-3; the D is unclear. The CDR3 is 18 residues long. Germline V CDR1 and CDR2: SGHVS, FNYEAQ. Deletions cut 1 base from V and 0 bases from J, with 16 bases between. In DNA, the CDR3 is TGTGCCAGCAGCTTAGGCCCCGTAAGGGAAACCTCTGGAAACACCATATATTTT. Translated: CASSLGPVRETSGNTIYF.